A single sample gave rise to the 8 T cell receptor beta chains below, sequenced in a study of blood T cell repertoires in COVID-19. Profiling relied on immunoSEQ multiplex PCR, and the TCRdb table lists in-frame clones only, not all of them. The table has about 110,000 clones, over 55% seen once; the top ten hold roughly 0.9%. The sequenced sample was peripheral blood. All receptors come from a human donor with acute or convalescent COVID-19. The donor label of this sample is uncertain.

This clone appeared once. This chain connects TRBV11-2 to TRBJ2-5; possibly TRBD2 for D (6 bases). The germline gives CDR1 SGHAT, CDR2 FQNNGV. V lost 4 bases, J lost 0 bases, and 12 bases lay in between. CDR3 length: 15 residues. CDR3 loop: CASSWVADNQETQYF. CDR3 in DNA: TGTGCCAGCAGCTGGGTAGCGGATAACCAAGAGACCCAGTACTTC.

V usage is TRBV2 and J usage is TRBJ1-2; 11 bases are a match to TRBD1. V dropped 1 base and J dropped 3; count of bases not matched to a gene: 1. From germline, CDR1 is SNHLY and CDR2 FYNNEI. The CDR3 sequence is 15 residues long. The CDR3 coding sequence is TGTGCCAGCAGTGAAGGGACAGGGGGCTACTATGGCTACACCTTC. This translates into CASSEGTGGYYGYTF.

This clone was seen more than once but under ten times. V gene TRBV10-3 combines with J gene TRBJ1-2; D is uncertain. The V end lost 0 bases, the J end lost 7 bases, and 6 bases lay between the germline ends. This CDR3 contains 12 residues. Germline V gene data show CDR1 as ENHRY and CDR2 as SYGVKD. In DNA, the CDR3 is TGTGCCATCAGTGAGTCTACTACTGGCTACACCTTC. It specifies CAISESTTGYTF.

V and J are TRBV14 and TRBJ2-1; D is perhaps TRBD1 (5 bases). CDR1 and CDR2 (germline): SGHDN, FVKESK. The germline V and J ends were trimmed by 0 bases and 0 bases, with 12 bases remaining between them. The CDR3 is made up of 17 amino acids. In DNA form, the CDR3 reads TGTGCCAGCAGCCAAGAAATACTGGACACCTCCTACAATGAGCAGTTCTTC. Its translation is CASSQEILDTSYNEQFF.

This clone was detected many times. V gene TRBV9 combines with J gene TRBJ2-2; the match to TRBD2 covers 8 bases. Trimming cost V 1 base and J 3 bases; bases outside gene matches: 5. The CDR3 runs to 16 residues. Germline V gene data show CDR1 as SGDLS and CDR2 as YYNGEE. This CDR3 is CASSVFGLADTGELFF. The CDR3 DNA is TGTGCCAGCAGCGTATTTGGACTAGCCGACACCGGGGAGCTGTTTTTT. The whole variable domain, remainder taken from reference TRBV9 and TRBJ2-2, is DSGVTQTPKHLITATGQRVTLRCSPRSGDLSVYWYQQSLDQGLQFLIQYYNGEERAKGNILERFSAQQFPDLHSELNLSSLELGDSALYFCASSVFGLADTGELFFGEGSRLTVL.

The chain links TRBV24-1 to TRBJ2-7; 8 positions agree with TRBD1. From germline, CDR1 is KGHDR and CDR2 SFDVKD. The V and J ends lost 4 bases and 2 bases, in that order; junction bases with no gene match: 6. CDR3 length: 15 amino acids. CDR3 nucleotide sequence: TGTGCCACCAGTGAGTCGACAGGGGATCCCTACGAGCAGTACTTC. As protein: CATSESTGDPYEQYF.

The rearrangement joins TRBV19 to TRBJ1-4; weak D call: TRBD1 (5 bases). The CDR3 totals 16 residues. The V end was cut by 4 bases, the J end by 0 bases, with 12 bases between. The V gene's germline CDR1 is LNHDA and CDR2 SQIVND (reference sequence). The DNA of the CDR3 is TGTGCCAGTAGTAACCAAAGGGGCTCAACTAATGAAAAACTGTTTTTT. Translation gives CASSNQRGSTNEKLFF.

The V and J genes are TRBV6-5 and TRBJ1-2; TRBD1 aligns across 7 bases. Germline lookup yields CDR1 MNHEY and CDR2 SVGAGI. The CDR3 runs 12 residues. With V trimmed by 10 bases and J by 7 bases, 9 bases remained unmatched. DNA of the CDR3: TGTGCCACAACCACAGGGGAGGTTGGCTACACCTTC. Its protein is CATTTGEVGYTF.